This TCR beta chain was identified during a study of tumor-infiltrating lymphocytes in primary liver carcinoma (dated by TCRdb to the late 2010s). Concerning the study at large: Of the five patients (three men and two women, aged 30 to 69 years), four had hepatocellular carcinoma and one had combined HCC and intrahepatic cholangiocarcinoma. The tumors of the five patients were staged as T1-T3 N0M0, with maximum diameters ranging from roughly 4.2 to 10 cm. Each sample produced roughly 3.5 to 7.13 million productive TCRbeta reads, and read depth showed no significant difference between tissue types. Across five regions of each liver tumor, along with adjacent normal tissue and blood, the study brought together TCRbeta repertoire sequencing, expression microarrays and whole-exome sequencing. A total of 35 specimens from 5 patients underwent TCRbeta repertoire sequencing, comprising 25 or so tumor regions, 5 adjacent noncancerous liver tissues and 5 peripheral blood samples. The roughly 27 tumor region samples were profiled with Agilent mRNA microarrays so that TCRbeta repertoire diversity could be related to the local molecular phenotype. Repertoires from technical replicates were highly reproducible, with mean shared-clone rates approximately 0.92 and correlation coefficients above 0.95. Here is what the overall study found, with its caveats: Only about 7-25% of top clones were found in all five regions of a tumor, suggesting spatial heterogeneity of tumor-infiltrating T cells. Bulk unsorted samples precluded comparing CD4+ and CD8+ T cell repertoires. Repertoire overlap was found to be higher between tumor regions (mean about 35%) than between tumor-adjacent (about 17%) or tumor-blood (around 14%) pairs, consistent with antigen-driven expansion. Because sequencing covered only the TCR beta chain and unpaired alpha chains were not captured, true repertoire diversity is likely underestimated. The study included only four to six patients, and the authors note findings should be validated in a larger study. A significantly larger repertoire fraction was made up by the top 250 clones in tumors than in blood (p = 0.039).

Without any cell sorting, total RNA and DNA were extracted together from around 20-30 mg of bulk tissue using the AllPrep DNA/RNA mini kit. Surgical resection was performed in China between 2015 and early 2016 on about 5 patients with histopathologically diagnosed primary liver carcinoma. Chronic HBV infection was present in the patients, and the patients were treatment-naive at sampling. Five spatially separated regions were sampled per tumor: superior, inferior, left-lateral and right-lateral poles, plus the tumor centre. According to histology, viable tumor cells made up more than 75% of every tumor sample. Pieces of fresh tumor and adjacent tissue were cut in half, with one half kept in RNAlater at -80 degrees C and the other half sent for histology. The germline V gene (reference sequence) specifies SGHAT as CDR1 and FQDESV as CDR2. CDR3 length: 13 amino acids, cysteine to phenylalanine. Solely the CDR3 DNA is kept, with 39 bases framed from the first base.

Starting from about 500 ng total RNA, TCRbeta-specific cDNA was produced by reverse transcription with a constant-region primer and ProtoScript II reverse transcriptase. Three nested multiplex PCR rounds, following a slightly modified ARM-PCR procedure, were used to build the TCRbeta libraries. The first two PCR rounds used multiplex TRBV1-TRBV30 forward primers with a Cbeta reverse primer, each for about 11 cycles. Sample barcodes and Illumina adapters were attached in a final 25-cycle PCR using Deep VentR polymerase. Before sequencing, amplicons between 200 and 500 bp were purified from gel using a QIAquick gel extraction kit. An Illumina HiSeq 2500 was used to sequence the TCRbeta amplicons, generating 250-bp paired-end reads. In the original analysis: To recover full CDR3 sequences, reads were quality-trimmed using Trimmomatic v0.33 and paired reads were then merged using FLASH v1.2.11. MiGEC v1.2.1b assigned V, D and J germline segments to the rearranged TCRbeta sequences. Clonotype statistics, along with Shannon-Wiener diversity indices, were calculated using VDJtools v1.0.0. To reduce sampling bias, subsequent analyses other than the diversity analysis used only the 250 most abundant clonotypes in each sample. TCRdb reanalyzed the raw reads on its own, using fastp at Q25 for trimming and MiXCR for clone calling, and kept in-frame beta chains. Identical CDR3 protein sequences are pooled into one entry, listed with their most common genes and DNA. These V and J calls derive from TCRdb rather than the authors' analysis. Recorded for this sample are tens of thousands of distinct CDR3 sequences; about two thirds of them occurred a single time. In total, the top ten clones hold around 30% of the sample.

A remark on this clonotype: Its antigen is not yet known. At one of its ends the junction is not consistent with the germline gene, which may arise from a read error.

The origin of this receptor is a man in his forties with primary liver carcinoma and hepatitis B virus infection. The chain is encoded by TRBV11-1 joined to TRBJ2-7; confidence is insufficient to name the D gene. Sequencing was carried out using liver tumor tissue from sampling region 5. The sample's cell subset or site label is to be understood as: tumor region T5, tumor centre. The DNA sequence is given as TGTGACAGCAACTTAAGATCGCCCTACGAACAGTACTTC. This sequence encodes CDSNLRSPYEQYF.